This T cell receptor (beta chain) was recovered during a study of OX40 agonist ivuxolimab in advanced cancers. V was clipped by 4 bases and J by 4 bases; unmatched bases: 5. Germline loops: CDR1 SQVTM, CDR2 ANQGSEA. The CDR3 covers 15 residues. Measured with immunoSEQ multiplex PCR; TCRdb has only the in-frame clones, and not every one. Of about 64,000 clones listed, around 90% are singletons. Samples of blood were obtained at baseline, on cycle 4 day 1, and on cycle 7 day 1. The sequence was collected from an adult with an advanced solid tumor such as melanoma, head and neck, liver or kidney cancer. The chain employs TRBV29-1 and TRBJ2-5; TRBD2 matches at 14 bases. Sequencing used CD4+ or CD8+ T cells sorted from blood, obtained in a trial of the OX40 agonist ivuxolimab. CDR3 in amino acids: CSVGLAGGPGETQYF. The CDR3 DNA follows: TGCAGCGTTGGACTAGCGGGAGGGCCGGGAGAGACCCAGTACTTC. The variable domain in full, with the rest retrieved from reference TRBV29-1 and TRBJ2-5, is SAVISQKPSRDICQRGTSLTIQCQVDSQVTMMFWYRQQPGQSLTLIATANQGSEATYESGFVIDKFPISRPNLTFSTLTVSNMSPEDSSIYLCSVGLAGGPGETQYFGPGTRLLVL.